The next 29 T cell receptor beta chains were all read from a single sample in a study of cytomegalovirus exposure and HLA in healthy donors. The PCR made use of 60 Vbeta and 13 Jbeta primers. The data were produced by immunoSEQ multiplex PCR, yet TCRdb's version contains in-frame clones alone and is incomplete. The sample includes about 230,000 clones, around 80% of them seen just once. Sequencing was carried out using PBMCs. These receptors all stem from a woman aged 60-70 years in good health and CMV-seropositive.

The chain links TRBV7-2 to TRBJ1-5; D gene ambiguous. CDR1 and CDR2 from the germline V gene are SGHTA and FQGNSA. This CDR3 is built from 12 residues. V was shortened by 3 bases and J by 3 bases, with 3 bases between the two germline ends. The CDR3 DNA sequence: TGTGCCAGCAGCTTTAACAATCAGCCCCAGCATTTT. This translates into CASSFNNQPQHF.

This sequence joins TRBV10-3 and TRBJ1-5; D may be TRBD1 (6 bases). V was pared by 0 bases and J by 5 bases, with 8 bases between. CDR1 is ENHRY, CDR2 SYGVKD, per germline. This CDR3 comprises 14 residues. The DNA for the CDR3 is TGTGCCATCAGTGAGTCCCCAGGGGATCAGCCCCAGCATTTT. As protein: CAISESPGDQPQHF.

This clone was found a few times. The chain couples TRBV10-2 to TRBJ1-5; 9 positions agree with TRBD1. This CDR3 has 15 residues. The V gene end was trimmed by 6 bases and the J gene end by 1 base; junction bases not matched to a gene: 4. Germline-derived CDR1 and CDR2 are WSHSY and SAAADI. The CDR3 nucleotides are TGCGCCAGCAGCTCCGGGACAGGGAGCAATCAGCCCCAGCATTTT. This encodes CASSSGTGSNQPQHF.

This chain uses TRBV28 with TRBJ2-5; 9 nucleotides line up with TRBD2. V lost 5 bases to trimming and J lost 1 base; unmatched junction nucleotides: 8. Germline V gene lookup returns CDR1 MDHEN and CDR2 SYDVKM. The CDR3 consists of 16 residues. CDR3 bases: TGTGCCAGCAGTAAAATGGGCGGGGGGGCCCAAGAGACCCAGTACTTC. This sequence encodes CASSKMGGGAQETQYF.

This rearrangement joins TRBV7-2 to TRBJ2-2; 8 bases agree with TRBD1. Trimming cost V 5 bases and J 5 bases; bases outside gene matches: 10. The CDR3 length is 16 residues. Germline V lookup: CDR1 SGHTA, CDR2 FQGNSA. CDR3 bases: TGTGCCAGCAGCCCCTACAGGGGGATTGGAACCGGGGAGCTGTTTTTT. Translation: CASSPYRGIGTGELFF. Variable domain in full (rest from reference TRBV7-2 and TRBJ2-2): GAGVSQSPSNKVTEKGKDVELRCDPISGHTALYWYRQSLGQGLEFLIYFQGNSAPDKSGLPSDRFSAERTGGSVSTLTIQRTQQEDSAVYLCASSPYRGIGTGELFFGEGSRLTVL.

This clone came up a few times. V gene TRBV7-8 combines with J gene TRBJ2-7, with D unclear. The germline V gene has CDR1 SGHVS and CDR2 FQNEAQ. The CDR3 totals 13 residues. V was trimmed by 0 bases and J by 3 bases, leaving 6 bases between them. The CDR3 spells CASSLAADYEQYF. CDR3 in DNA: TGTGCCAGCAGCTTAGCGGCCGACTACGAGCAGTACTTC.

The chain is built from TRBV30 and TRBJ2-5; possibly TRBD2 for D (7 bases). The J call is in doubt because the DNA end fits TRBJ2-7 better. From germline, CDR1 is GTSNPN and CDR2 SVGIG (reference sequence). The CDR3 is 11 residues long. The CDR3 bases are TGTGCCTCTAGGGGGGGGTACGAGCAGTACTTC. It yields the protein CASRGGYEQYF.

This rearrangement joins TRBV6-1 to TRBJ2-2; 9 bases match TRBD1. The CDR3 loop spans 17 amino acids. Germline loops: CDR1 MNHNS, CDR2 SASEGT. Trimming removed 0 bases from V and 4 bases from J; junction bases left unmatched: 6. The CDR3 loop reads CASSEAGQGLGTGELFF. CDR3 nucleotide sequence: TGTGCCAGCAGTGAAGCTGGACAGGGGCTAGGCACCGGGGAGCTGTTTTTT.

The chain has TRBV28 and TRBJ1-2; 7 nucleotides align to TRBD1. The CDR3 consists of 14 residues. V lost 8 bases to trimming and J lost 2 bases; unmatched junction nucleotides: 8. Germline CDR1 is MDHEN and CDR2 is SYDVKM. The CDR3 reads CASLRQGSNYGYTF. CDR3 sequence (DNA): TGTGCCAGCCTAAGACAGGGAAGCAACTATGGCTACACCTTC.

The V call is TRBV4-3, the J call TRBJ1-1, with a possible D match to TRBD1 (6 bases). The CDR3 sequence is 13 residues long. Germline CDR1 is LGHNA and CDR2 is YSLEER. V dropped 6 bases and J dropped 3 bases, with 11 bases sitting between them. Here the CDR3 DNA reads TGCGCCAGCAGGAACAGGGTCGACACTGAAGCTTTCTTT. This translates into CASRNRVDTEAFF.

The V gene is TRBV5-1, the J gene TRBJ2-7; 10 bases are a match to TRBD1. The junction had 8 bases not matched to a gene; V was cut back by 3 bases and J by 5 bases. The CDR3 sequence is 15 residues long. The germline V gene encodes CDR1 SGHRS and CDR2 YFSETQ. CDR3 region: CASSSRQGARNEQYF. The CDR3 nucleotides are TGCGCCAGCAGCTCCAGACAGGGGGCGAGGAACGAGCAGTACTTC.

This clone has a handful of counts. This rearrangement joins TRBV30 to TRBJ2-3; TRBD2 matches at 11 bases. The CDR3 is 14 amino acids. Per germline, CDR1 GTSNPN and CDR2 SVGIG (reference sequence). V gave up 4 bases and J gave up 8 bases; unmatched junction bases: 8. The CDR3 sequence: CAWTTTSGKATQYF. The CDR3 bases are TGTGCCTGGACCACGACTAGCGGGAAGGCTACGCAGTATTTT.

The V and J genes are TRBV4-2 and TRBJ1-2, with 7 bases identical to TRBD1. V trimming: 6 bases; J trimming: 2 bases; junction bases outside the gene matches: 9. Germline V lookup: CDR1 LGHNA, CDR2 YNFKEQ. There are 15 residues in the CDR3. In DNA form, the CDR3 reads TGTGCCAGCAGAGCATCCCGGGACAGCAACTATGGCTACACCTTC. This encodes CASRASRDSNYGYTF.

This clone was detected only once. This chain links TRBV7-2 with TRBJ1-1, with D unresolved. The CDR3 totals 13 residues. Germline V lookup: CDR1 SGHTA, CDR2 FQGNSA. Trimming shortened V by 2 bases and J by 2 bases, and 6 bases separated the two germline ends. CDR3: CASSLHRNTEAFF. The CDR3 region has the DNA TGTGCCAGCAGCTTACACAGAAACACTGAAGCTTTCTTT.

CDR3: CASRAGRNEQYF. The DNA for the CDR3 is TGTGCCTCGCGAGCGGGAAGAAACGAGCAGTACTTC. The chain employs TRBV6-6 and TRBJ2-7; 7 bases are a match to TRBD2. The CDR3 sequence is 12 residues long. The J segment lost 5 bases and the V segment lost 11 bases, leaving 9 bases of the junction unmatched. The V gene's germline CDR1 is MNHNY and CDR2 SVGAGI (reference sequence).

V gene TRBV7-9 combines with J gene TRBJ2-5, with 10 positions matching TRBD1. The CDR3 has 15 residues. CDR1 is SEHNR and CDR2 is FQNEAQ in the germline V gene (reference sequence). Trimming removed 6 bases from V and 4 bases from J; junction bases left unmatched: 8. CDR3 nucleotides: TGTGCCAGCAGACCCGGGACAGGGGAGGTAGAGACCCAGTACTTC. This translates into CASRPGTGEVETQYF.

The chain couples TRBV11-2 to TRBJ2-5, with 10 bases identical to TRBD2. V dropped 7 bases and J dropped 5; count of bases not matched to a gene: 4. Germline loops: CDR1 SGHAT, CDR2 FQNNGV. CDR3 length: 13 residues. The CDR3 region has the DNA TGTGCCAGCACCCTAGCGGGAGACGAGACCCAGTACTTC. As protein: CASTLAGDETQYF.

The rearrangement joins TRBV7-7 to TRBJ1-6; 10 bases are shared with TRBD1. Per the germline V gene, CDR1 is SSHAT and CDR2 is FNYEAQ (reference sequence). This CDR3 is built from 16 residues. J gave up 7 bases and V 1 base, and 4 bases lay outside the gene matches. CDR3 sequence (DNA): TGTGCCAGCAGCTTAGTGGACAGGGGGAGGAATTCACCCCTCCACTTT. Amino acid sequence: CASSLVDRGRNSPLHF.

The gene calls are TRBV7-9 and TRBJ1-1; 7 bases are a match to TRBD1. The CDR3 loop spans 15 amino acids. The V gene's germline CDR1 is SEHNR and CDR2 FQNEAQ (reference sequence). J was trimmed by 3 bases and V by 1 base; bases with no gene match: 5. CDR3 nucleotides: TGTGCCAGCAGCTTAGGGACAGGTAGTCACACTGAAGCTTTCTTT. This translates into CASSLGTGSHTEAFF.

The chain employs TRBV10-3 and TRBJ1-5; no reliable D call. From germline, CDR1 is ENHRY and CDR2 SYGVKD. There are 13 residues in the CDR3. V was clipped by 3 bases and J by 6 bases, with 9 bases between them. CDR3 region: CAISDTMGQPQHF. The CDR3 bases are TGTGCCATCAGTGATACTATGGGTCAGCCCCAGCATTTT.

The V call is TRBV11-2, the J call TRBJ1-6; 8 bases are a match to TRBD1. The germline V gene has CDR1 SGHAT and CDR2 FQNNGV. The length of the CDR3 is 15 residues. Unmatched junction bases numbered 4, after V lost 5 bases and J lost 4 bases. CDR3 DNA: TGTGCCAGCAGCGCCCGACAGGGGTATAATTCACCCCTCCACTTT. Translating it yields CASSARQGYNSPLHF.

The chain uses TRBV18 and TRBJ2-3; D perhaps matches TRBD2 (6 bases). The germline V gene has CDR1 KGHSH and CDR2 LQKENI. The germline V and J ends were trimmed by 3 bases and 5 bases, with 12 bases remaining between them. CDR3 size: 14 residues. CDR3: CASSPASVQDTQYF. CDR3 DNA sequence: TGTGCCAGCTCACCGGCTAGCGTCCAAGATACGCAGTATTTT.

The rearrangement links TRBV5-1 to TRBJ1-1; D uncertain. The V end lost 4 bases, the J end lost 2 bases, and 9 bases lay between the germline ends. The germline V gene encodes CDR1 SGHRS and CDR2 YFSETQ. The CDR3 length is 13 residues. Here the CDR3 DNA reads TGCGCCAGCAGCGCGAGCACTAACACTGAAGCTTTCTTT. Protein sequence: CASSASTNTEAFF.

V and J are TRBV9 and TRBJ2-5, with D maybe TRBD2 (5 bases). Germline V CDR1 and CDR2: SGDLS, YYNGEE. CDR3 size: 13 residues. Trimming cost V 4 bases and J 5 bases, with 12 bases left between them. Here the CDR3 DNA reads TGTGCCAGCAGCCCGAGGGTGGGGGAGACCCAGTACTTC. Amino acids: CASSPRVGETQYF.

This chain uses TRBV4-1 with TRBJ2-1; 11 bases match TRBD2. Germline V gives CDR1 MGHRA, CDR2 YSYEKL. The CDR3 totals 15 residues. Unmatched junction bases numbered 3, after V lost 4 bases and J lost 4 bases. The CDR3 loop reads CASSLAGGPYNEQFF. The CDR3, as DNA: TGCGCCAGCAGCCTAGCGGGGGGGCCATACAATGAGCAGTTCTTC.

The rearrangement joins TRBV5-1 to TRBJ2-3; tentative D call: TRBD2 (7 bases). The ends were cut back, 0 bases at V and 0 bases at J, with 23 bases in the middle. The CDR3 runs 20 residues. CDR1 is SGHRS and CDR2 is YFSETQ in the germline V gene. CDR3 loop: CASSLGWGGQPISSTDTQYF. DNA of the CDR3: TGCGCCAGCAGCTTGGGATGGGGGGGACAACCGATCTCTAGCACAGATACGCAGTATTTT. Complete variable domain (other parts from reference TRBV5-1 and TRBJ2-3): KAGVTQTPRYLIKTRGQQVTLSCSPISGHRSVSWYQQTPGQGLQFLFEYFSETQRNKGNFPGRFSGRQFSNSRSEMNVSTLELGDSALYLCASSLGWGGQPISSTDTQYFGPGTRLTVL.

The V and J genes are TRBV2 and TRBJ1-2; TRBD1 agrees at 8 bases. The V and J ends lost 6 bases and 4 bases, in that order; junction bases with no gene match: 10. CDR3 size: 15 residues. The germline gives CDR1 SNHLY, CDR2 FYNNEI. CDR3 amino acids: CASSPTGVLVYGYTF. Here the CDR3 DNA reads TGTGCCAGCAGCCCGACAGGGGTGTTGGTCTATGGCTACACCTTC.

The rearrangement uses TRBV7-4 and TRBJ2-5, with D possibly matching TRBD1 (7 bases). Germline CDR1 and CDR2: SGHVT and SQSDAQ. Trimming took off 4 bases at V and 5 bases at J, with 26 bases between the two ends. CDR3 size: 18 residues. The CDR3 bases are TGTGCCAGCAGCTCGGGGGTTGAGGGGGCAGGGGTGGGGGAGACCCAGTACTTC. Amino acid sequence: CASSSGVEGAGVGETQYF.

Note on this clone: The CDR3 does not end in the conserved phenylalanine or tryptophan, so this is likely a read error. The DNA is left out, because the CDR3 cannot be placed on it with certainty; the CDR3 is given as TCRdb lists it. The chain joins TRBV4-1 to TRBJ1-1; TRBD1, the table's D call, was not compared with the DNA. The CDR3 has 14 residues if both end residues are counted. The germline V gene has CDR1 MGHRA and CDR2 YSYEKL. CDR3 sequence reads: CASSQGITGTGLLL.